The clone carrying this T cell receptor (beta chain) was counted only a few times. The antigen is unknown. Treg sorting used a CD4+CD25+CD127-/low gate. Constant-region reverse primers amplified full-length variable regions, followed by semi-nested Nested Universal Primer A PCR. TCRdb ran MiXCR on the 5' RACE reads and lists one entry per CDR3 protein. The sample has tens of thousands of distinct CDR3 sequences, approximately 26% seen once. Study-wide results and caveats: The TCR gene usage of tumor memory CD4+ T cells clustered together with blood and lymph node memory CD4+ cells and with lymph node naive CD4+ cells. Larger-cohort validation covered only one TCR beta V-J rearrangement. Tumor Treg TCRs overlapped most with tumor naive CD4+ cells.

The source is a female donor with breast cancer. Input material: tumor-infiltrating Tregs sorted from the breast tumor.

DNA of the CDR3: TGTGCCAGCAGTAATTCCCAGGGGAGCCAGCCCCAGCATTTT. Translating gives CASSNSQGSQPQHF. The chain uses TRBV28 and TRBJ1-5, with D perhaps matching TRBD1 (6 bases). Between the trimmed V and J ends, which lost 5 bases and 7 bases, there was a span of 15 bases. Germline CDR1 MDHEN, CDR2 SYDVKM. The CDR3 loop spans 14 amino acids.